These 2 T cell receptor beta chains were all obtained from the same sample, sequenced in a study of blood T cell repertoires in COVID-19. Only in-frame clones appear in the TCRdb table, and some are missing; sequencing was by immunoSEQ multiplex PCR. The table has 150,000 to 200,000 clones, around 79% seen once. The specimen was PBMCs or T cells enriched from blood (not recorded which). These receptors were obtained from a man in his forties or fifties who had recovered from COVID-19.

The J gene is TRBJ1-2, the V gene TRBV9, with a weak D call TRBD1 (6 bases). This CDR3 has 15 amino acids. The V gene's germline CDR1 is SGDLS and CDR2 YYNGEE. V was cut by 3 bases and J by 5 bases, with 17 bases left in between. The CDR3 region is CASSGNREGEYGYTF. For the CDR3, the DNA is TGTGCCAGCAGCGGAAACAGGGAGGGAGAGTATGGCTACACCTTC.

V and J are TRBV7-2 and TRBJ2-5; tentatively, D is TRBD1 (6 bases). In germline, CDR1 is SGHTA, CDR2 FQGNSA. Trimming took 1 base from V and 3 from J, leaving 9 bases between them. CDR3 length: 14 amino acids. For the CDR3, the DNA is TGTGCCAGCAGCTTAGGACAGGTGGAAGAGACCCAGTACTTC. This gives the protein CASSLGQVEETQYF.